Given below is one TCR beta chain in context. The antigen remains undetermined. The data derive from a study of cytomegalovirus exposure and HLA in healthy donors. Study-wide background: In terms of ancestry, the Caucasian-associated cluster contained about four fifths of the roughly 400 genotyped donors. Findings of the study overall: Per a later analysis, about 17,000 TCR beta sequences showed association with HLA alleles at 0.05 false discovery rate.

PCR involved 60 Vbeta and 13 Jbeta primers. Clones were read by immunoSEQ multiplex PCR, and TCRdb kept only the in-frame ones, dropping some. The table records 160,000 or so clones, roughly 80% of them present only once. Donors had nominal health at sampling but likely had unrecorded immune exposures. What was sequenced was PBMCs. This TCR derives from a woman under 40 in good health and CMV-seropositive.

In DNA, the CDR3 is TGTGCCAGCAGTTTAGTGGCCCTCGTAGGGGATTCACCCCTCCACTTT. Translation: CASSLVALVGDSPLHF. J is TRBJ1-6 and V is TRBV28; TRBD1 is a possible D gene (5 bases). With 2 bases removed from V and 8 bases from J, the gap between germline ends came to 16 bases. The CDR3 has 16 residues. Germline lookup yields CDR1 MDHEN and CDR2 SYDVKM.